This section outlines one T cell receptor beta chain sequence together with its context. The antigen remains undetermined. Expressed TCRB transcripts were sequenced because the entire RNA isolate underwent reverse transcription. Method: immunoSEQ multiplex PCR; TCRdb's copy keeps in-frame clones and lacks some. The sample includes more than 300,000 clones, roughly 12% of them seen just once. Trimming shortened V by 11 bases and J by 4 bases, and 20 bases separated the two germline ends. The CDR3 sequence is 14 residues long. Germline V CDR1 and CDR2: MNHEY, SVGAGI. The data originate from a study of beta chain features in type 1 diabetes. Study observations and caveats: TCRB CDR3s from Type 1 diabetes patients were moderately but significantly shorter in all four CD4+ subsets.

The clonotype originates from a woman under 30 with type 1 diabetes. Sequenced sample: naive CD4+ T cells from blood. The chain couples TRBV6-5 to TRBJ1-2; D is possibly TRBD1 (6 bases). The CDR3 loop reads CALGRDNQTYGYTF. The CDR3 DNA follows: TGTGCCCTGGGGAGGGACAACCAAACCTATGGCTACACCTTC.